The TCR beta chain described here comes from a study of blood T cells in healthy people across ages. Whole-study findings and limits: Possibly, changes in expanded clonotypes were confounded because donor CMV status was unknown.

V lost 2 bases, J lost 0 bases, and 4 bases stayed unmatched. The CDR3 totals 16 residues. Germline V CDR1 and CDR2: SEHNR, FQNEAQ (reference sequence). A single count supports this clonotype. Its antigen is currently unknown. A J-beta primer mix and a sample-barcoded 5' primer were used in a second PCR of about 6 to 12 cycles. Each sample provided no less than 2.5 million CDR3-containing paired-end reads. One entry per CDR3 protein results from TCRdb running MiXCR on the 5' RACE reads. The sample lists about 1.4 million distinct CDR3 sequences; 59% were seen once. Every sample yielded at least 6 million isolated PBMCs.

This sequence originates from a young man in good health. V usage is TRBV7-9 and J usage is TRBJ2-7; 10 nucleotides align to TRBD1. Sequenced material: blood. CDR3 region: CASSLTGTGASYEQYF. CDR3 coding DNA: TGTGCCAGCAGCTTAACTGGGACAGGGGCCTCCTACGAGCAGTACTTC.